The T cell receptor (beta chain) under discussion was sequenced for a study of long-term antiretroviral therapy in people with HIV. This clone was found a few times. Run at survey level, the immunoSEQ assay was version v3.0. Some clones are missing from TCRdb's copy, which holds only in-frame ones; the method was immunoSEQ multiplex PCR. The table includes about 50,000 clones, roughly four fifths detected once. CDR1 and CDR2 (germline): SGHAT, FQNNGV. The CDR3 is made up of 17 amino acids. The trim removed 5 bases at V and 0 bases at J, leaving 3 bases unmatched. This clonotype was obtained from a woman aged 18 to 35 with HIV. The rearrangement uses TRBV11-2 and TRBJ2-1, with 14 positions matching TRBD2. The sequenced sample was unsorted PBMCs, obtained 0.8 years after starting antiretroviral therapy. CDR3 sequence reads: CASSPGTSGSSYNEQFF. Written as DNA, the CDR3 is TGTGCCAGCAGCCCCGGGACTAGCGGGAGCTCCTACAATGAGCAGTTCTTC.